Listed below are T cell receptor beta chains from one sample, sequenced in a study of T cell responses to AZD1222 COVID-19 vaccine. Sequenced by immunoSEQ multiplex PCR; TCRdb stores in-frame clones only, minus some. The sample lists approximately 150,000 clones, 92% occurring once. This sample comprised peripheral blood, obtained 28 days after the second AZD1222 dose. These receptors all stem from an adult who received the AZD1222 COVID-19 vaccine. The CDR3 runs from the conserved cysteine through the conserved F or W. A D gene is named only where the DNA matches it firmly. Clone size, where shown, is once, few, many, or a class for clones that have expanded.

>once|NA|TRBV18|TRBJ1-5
CASSPTQGSNQPQHF
TGTGCCAGCTCACCCACACAGGGTAGCAATCAGCCCCAGCATTTT
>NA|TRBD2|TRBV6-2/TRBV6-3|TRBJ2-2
CASSFRGVNTGELFF
TGTGCCAGCAGTTTTCGGGGGGTGAACACCGGGGAGCTGTTTTTT
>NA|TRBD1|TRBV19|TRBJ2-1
CASSRGQGLRNEQFF
TGTGCCAGTAGTAGGGGACAGGGTCTCAGGAATGAGCAGTTCTTC
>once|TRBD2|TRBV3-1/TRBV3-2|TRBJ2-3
CASSFGLAGVRGDTQYF
TGTGCCAGCAGCTTCGGACTAGCGGGAGTGAGGGGAGATACGCAGTATTTT
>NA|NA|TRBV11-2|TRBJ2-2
CASSLLWGSGTGELFF
TGTGCCAGCAGCTTATTGTGGGGGAGTGGTACCGGGGAGCTGTTTTTT
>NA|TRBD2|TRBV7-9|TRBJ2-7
CASSLSSGSYEQYF
TGTGCCAGCAGCTTAAGCAGCGGGAGCTACGAGCAGTACTTC
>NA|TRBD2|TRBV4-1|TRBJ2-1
CASSSRTSGLSSYNEQFF
TGCGCCAGCAGCTCTCGGACTAGCGGGTTAAGCTCCTACAATGAGCAGTTCTTC
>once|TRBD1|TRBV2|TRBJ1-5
CASSYRGYQPQHF
TGTGCCAGCAGTTACAGGGGGTATCAGCCCCAGCATTTT
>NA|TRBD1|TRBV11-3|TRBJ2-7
CASSLATGVGYEQYF
TGTGCCAGCAGCTTAGCGACAGGGGTTGGCTACGAGCAGTACTTC
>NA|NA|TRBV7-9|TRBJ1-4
CASSIRGSNEKLFF
TGTGCCAGCAGCATCAGGGGTTCTAATGAAAAACTGTTTTTT
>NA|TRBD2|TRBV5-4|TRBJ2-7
CASRHALAGNDEQYF
TGTGCCAGCAGACACGCCCTAGCGGGGAACGACGAGCAGTACTTC
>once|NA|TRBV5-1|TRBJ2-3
CASGNGDTQYF
TGCGCCAGCGGCAATGGAGATACGCAGTATTTT
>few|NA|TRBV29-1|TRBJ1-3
CSVQALMGGNTIYF
TGCAGCGTCCAGGCCCTGATGGGTGGAAACACCATATATTTT
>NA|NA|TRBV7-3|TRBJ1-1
CASSPQVNTEAFF
TGTGCCAGCAGCCCCCAGGTGAACACTGAAGCTTTCTTT
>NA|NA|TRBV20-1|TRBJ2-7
CSASTGKNEQYF
TGCAGTGCTAGTACTGGGAAAAACGAGCAGTACTTC